One sample yielded the 29 T cell receptor beta chains listed below, sequenced in a study of T cells after posttransplantation cyclophosphamide. Data came from immunoSEQ multiplex PCR; TCRdb stores just in-frame clones and leaves some out. The sample contains around 16,000 clones, roughly 84% of which appear only once. Methotrexate plus calcineurin inhibitor accompanied controls' myeloablative marrow transplants; sampling was 1 year later. The source was PBMCs, collected less than 400 days after allogeneic stem cell transplant with calcineurin inhibitor and methotrexate. The receptors originated from a male patient aged 18 to 35 who received an allogeneic stem cell transplant from a related donor, was CMV-positive, and had no GVHD. These T cells may partly come from the graft donor.

The J gene is TRBJ1-4, the V gene TRBV5-4; TRBD1 agrees at 7 bases. The CDR3 has 15 residues. In germline, CDR1 is SGHNT, CDR2 YYREEE (reference sequence). The V segment lost 5 bases and the J segment 3 bases; nucleotides outside the gene matches: 7. DNA for the CDR3: TGTGCCAGCAGACGAGGAGGGACAGCTAATGAAAAACTGTTTTTT. The encoded protein is CASRRGGTANEKLFF.

The rearrangement uses TRBV15 and TRBJ2-7; TRBD1 might be the D (6 bases). Trimming cost V 0 bases and J 2 bases, with 11 bases left between them. CDR1 and CDR2 (germline): LNHNV, YYDKDF (reference sequence). The length of the CDR3 is 15 residues. The CDR3 nucleotides read TGTGCCACCAGCAGAGAAGGGGGTTCCCCCTACGAGCAGTACTTC. Its translation is CATSREGGSPYEQYF. Full variable domain (outside the CDR3, taken from reference TRBV15 and TRBJ2-7): DAMVIQNPRYQVTQFGKPVTLSCSQTLNHNVMYWYQQKSSQAPKLLFHYYDKDFNNEADTPDNFQSRRPNTSFCFLDIRSPGLGDTAMYLCATSREGGSPYEQYFGPGTRLTVT.

This clone occurred once. The V call is TRBV30, the J call TRBJ2-5; D possibly corresponds to TRBD2 (7 bases). The length of the CDR3 is 12 residues. V dropped 2 bases and J dropped 9 bases, with 13 bases sitting between them. CDR1 is GTSNPN and CDR2 is SVGIG in the germline V gene (reference sequence). CDR3 region: CAWSRGEGAQYF. CDR3 in DNA: TGTGCCTGGAGTAGAGGGGAGGGGGCCCAGTACTTC.

This clone was observed a single time. A read error may account for a junction end that differs from germline. V usage is TRBV27 and J usage is TRBJ1-5; D ambiguous. This CDR3 has 13 amino acids. CDR1 and CDR2 (germline): MNHEY, SMNVEV (reference sequence). This chain's CDR3 is CTSSSAGGQPQHF. The CDR3 region has the DNA TGTACCAGCAGTTCGGCAGGAGGCCAGCCCCAGCATTTT.

The rearrangement links TRBV30 to TRBJ1-6, with TRBD1 identical over 10 bases. Trimming cost V 3 bases and J 11 bases; bases outside gene matches: 7. CDR1 and CDR2 (germline): GTSNPN, SVGIG (reference sequence). The CDR3 is 14 residues long. In nucleotides, the CDR3 is TGTGCCTGGAGCCGGGGACAGGGGAGGACACCCCTCCACTTT. This translates into CAWSRGQGRTPLHF. The variable domain in full, completed from reference TRBV30 and TRBJ1-6, reads SQTIHQWPATLVQPVGSPLSLECTVEGTSNPNLYWYRQAAGRGLQLLFYSVGIGQISSEVPQNLSASRPQDRQFILSSKKLLLSDSGFYLCAWSRGQGRTPLHFGNGTRLTVT.

The rearrangement joins TRBV13 to TRBJ1-1, with unresolved D. The CDR3 spans 14 residues. Trimming cost V 1 base and J 4 bases, with 10 bases left between them. Germline V gene sequence: CDR1 PRHDT, CDR2 FYEKMQ (reference sequence). CDR3 residues: CASSLDLVVTEAFF. The CDR3 DNA reads as TGTGCCAGCAGCTTAGATCTTGTCGTCACTGAAGCTTTCTTT.

The V and J genes are TRBV7-9 and TRBJ2-2, with D hard to call. CDR1 and CDR2 (germline): SEHNR, FQNEAQ (reference sequence). CDR3 length: 12 amino acids. V was shortened by 1 base and J by 7 bases, with 4 bases between the two germline ends. The CDR3, as DNA: TGTGCCAGCAGCTTAGTGCGCGGGGAGCTGTTTTTT. It is translated as CASSLVRGELFF.

The V gene is TRBV10-3, the J gene TRBJ1-2; D gene unclear. V lost 2 bases and J 6 bases, leaving 13 bases between the germline ends. The CDR3 is made up of 14 amino acids. The V gene's germline CDR1 is ENHRY and CDR2 SYGVKD. CDR3 protein: CAISEVSGRDGYTF. DNA for the CDR3: TGTGCCATCAGTGAGGTTAGCGGTAGGGATGGCTACACCTTC.

The V gene is TRBV7-3, the J gene TRBJ1-1; 8 nucleotides line up with TRBD1. The CDR3 consists of 14 residues. Looked up from germline, CDR1 is SGHTA and CDR2 is FQGTGA. The ends lost 1 base at V and 7 bases at J; junction bases unmatched: 5. The CDR3 nucleotides read TGTGCCAGCAGCTTAAATTGGGACAGGTATGAAGCTTTCTTT. Amino acids: CASSLNWDRYEAFF.

Worth noting for this clone: The junction departs from the called germline gene at one end, perhaps through a read error. The rearrangement links TRBV6-1 to TRBJ2-1; 7 bases are a match to TRBD2. The CDR3 totals 15 residues. The germline V gene encodes CDR1 MNHNS and CDR2 SASEGT. The CDR3 coding sequence is TGTGCCGCCGAGCGGGATATATATTCCTACAGTGAGCAGTTCTTC. The encoded protein is CAAERDIYSYSEQFF.

The chain links TRBV28 to TRBJ1-5; weak D call: TRBD1 (6 bases). There are 15 residues in the CDR3. Germline V gives CDR1 MDHEN, CDR2 SYDVKM. The V gene lost 3 bases and the J gene lost 6 bases, with 15 bases spanning the gap. As DNA, the CDR3 is TGTGCCAGCAGTTTTCTACCCACAGGGAGTCAGCCCCAGCATTTT. The encoded protein is CASSFLPTGSQPQHF.

The V call is TRBV4-2, the J call TRBJ2-1; 8 nucleotides line up with TRBD2. Looked up from germline, CDR1 is LGHNA and CDR2 is YNFKEQ. Trimming at V came to 4 bases and at J to 2 bases, leaving 7 bases not matched to a gene. The CDR3 has 16 amino acids. CDR3 nucleotides: TGTGCCAGCAGCCCCGGACTAGCTGAGCCCTACAATGAGCAGTTCTTC. It encodes CASSPGLAEPYNEQFF.

The V gene is TRBV6-5, the J gene TRBJ2-7, with TRBD1 matching over 7 bases. Germline V lookup: CDR1 MNHEY, CDR2 SVGAGI. This CDR3 spans 14 amino acids. The V segment lost 6 bases and the J segment 0 bases; nucleotides outside the gene matches: 5. The CDR3, as DNA: TGTGCCAGCAGGGGGGACAGAAGCTCCTACGAGCAGTACTTC. This encodes CASRGDRSSYEQYF.

This clone has a single count. The chain carries TRBV7-9 and TRBJ1-1; the D is unclear. Looked up from germline, CDR1 is SEHNR and CDR2 is FQNEAQ (reference sequence). Trimming removed 4 bases from V and 1 base from J, with 10 bases in between. The CDR3 has 14 residues. Written as DNA, the CDR3 is TGTGCCAGCAGCTCGTTATACGGGAACACTGAAGCTTTCTTT. Amino acid sequence: CASSSLYGNTEAFF.

The gene calls are TRBV7-3 and TRBJ2-3; the D gene is possibly TRBD1 (6 bases). Germline CDR1 reads SGHTA; CDR2 reads FQGTGA. Deletions cut 5 bases from V and 4 bases from J, with 13 bases between. The CDR3 has 14 amino acids. The DNA for the CDR3 is TGTGCCAGCAGCCCCTACAGGGAAGCAGATACGCAGTATTTT. This translates into CASSPYREADTQYF.

The chain couples TRBV4-3 to TRBJ2-1; D is perhaps TRBD2 (5 bases). CDR3 length: 15 residues. With 0 bases removed from V and 9 bases from J, the gap between germline ends came to 15 bases. CDR1 is LGHNA, CDR2 YSLEER, per germline. The CDR3 sequence: CASSQDTEASSEQFF. In DNA, the CDR3 is TGCGCCAGCAGCCAAGATACGGAGGCATCGAGTGAGCAGTTCTTC.

This clone came up a few times. The V gene is TRBV19, the J gene TRBJ2-3, with D perhaps TRBD2 (6 bases). V shed 5 bases and J shed 6 bases, with 27 bases lying between them. The CDR3 contains 18 residues. Germline CDR1 and CDR2: LNHDA and SQIVND (reference sequence). Written as DNA, the CDR3 is TGTGCCAGTAGTGATCTTGAGACCGGGACCTTAGGAGGGGATACGCAGTATTTT. Translating it yields CASSDLETGTLGGDTQYF.

The chain recombines TRBV5-6 with TRBJ2-7; 8 nucleotides line up with TRBD1. This CDR3 is 13 amino acids long. The V and J ends lost 3 bases and 3 bases, in that order; junction bases with no gene match: 2. CDR1 and CDR2 from the germline V gene are SGHDT and YYEEEE. This CDR3 is CASSSGQGYEQYF. CDR3 in DNA: TGTGCCAGCAGCTCCGGACAGGGCTACGAGCAGTACTTC.

This chain links TRBV15 with TRBJ2-1; tentative D call: TRBD2 (6 bases). The CDR3 extends over 15 amino acids. The V and J ends lost 0 bases and 9 bases respectively, with 15 bases between them. Germline CDR1 and CDR2: LNHNV and YYDKDF (reference sequence). The DNA of the CDR3 is TGTGCCACCAGCAGAGACCGGCAAGGTAGCGGTGAGCAGTTCTTC. Amino acid sequence: CATSRDRQGSGEQFF. Variable domain in full (rest from reference TRBV15 and TRBJ2-1): DAMVIQNPRYQVTQFGKPVTLSCSQTLNHNVMYWYQQKSSQAPKLLFHYYDKDFNNEADTPDNFQSRRPNTSFCFLDIRSPGLGDTAMYLCATSRDRQGSGEQFFGPGTRLTVL.

The rearrangement joins TRBV5-1 to TRBJ2-5, with D uncertain. With 4 bases removed from V and 1 base from J, the gap between germline ends came to 5 bases. The CDR3 has 12 amino acids. Germline CDR1 reads SGHRS; CDR2 reads YFSETQ. The DNA of the CDR3 is TGCGCCAGCAGCCGGTCCCAAGAGACCCAGTACTTC. Translating it yields CASSRSQETQYF.

In DNA form, the CDR3 reads TGCGCCAGCAGCCAAGGAACTAGCGGAAACACAGATACGCAGTATTTT. It is translated as CASSQGTSGNTDTQYF. J is TRBJ2-3 and V is TRBV4-3; 8 bases match TRBD2. This CDR3 has 16 amino acids. The V gene end was trimmed by 1 base and the J gene end by 2 bases; junction bases not matched to a gene: 5. The germline CDR1 and CDR2 sequences are LGHNA and YSLEER.

The CDR3 loop is CASIPSRMQETQYF. The DNA of the CDR3 is TGTGCCAGCATCCCCTCGAGAATGCAAGAGACCCAGTACTTC. V is TRBV28 and J is TRBJ2-5; the D is unclear. V was cut by 7 bases and J by 2 bases, with 14 bases left in between. This CDR3 spans 14 amino acids. Looked up from germline, CDR1 is MDHEN and CDR2 is SYDVKM.

The chain carries TRBV6-5 and TRBJ1-2, with D maybe TRBD1 (6 bases). Per the germline V gene, CDR1 is MNHEY and CDR2 is SVGAGI. This CDR3 has 15 amino acids. The V end was cut by 6 bases, the J end by 7 bases, with 21 bases between. In DNA, the CDR3 is TGTGCCAGCAGCTCCGGGACAACCGCTACCTTTGGCTACACCTTC. It translates to CASSSGTTATFGYTF.

The V call is TRBV27, the J call TRBJ2-5, with 7 bases aligning to TRBD2. The DNA end is a closer match to TRBJ2-7, so the J assignment may be wrong. Germline CDR1 MNHEY, CDR2 SMNVEV (reference sequence). The CDR3 is 14 amino acids. The chain's CDR3 is CASSFHGRAYEQYF. The CDR3 DNA follows: TGTGCCAGCAGTTTCCATGGGAGGGCCTACGAGCAGTACTTC.

This clone was observed a few times. The junction does not match germline at one end; this may be a read error. V usage is TRBV7-7 and J usage is TRBJ1-4, with TRBD1 matching over 7 bases. Germline CDR1 is SSHAT and CDR2 is FNYEAQ (reference sequence). The CDR3 runs 17 residues. The chain's CDR3 is CASSLRPRDSPNEKLFF. CDR3 coding DNA: TGTGCTAGCAGCTTAAGGCCTCGGGACAGCCCTAATGAAAAACTGTTTTTT.

The V call is TRBV29-1, the J call TRBJ2-7; 10 bases fit TRBD1. CDR1 and CDR2 (germline): SQVTM, ANQGSEA. CDR3 size: 14 residues. Trimming at V came to 4 bases and at J to 3 bases, leaving 6 bases not matched to a gene. In DNA, the CDR3 is TGCAGCGTTGTGGGGACAGGGGATTACTACGAGCAGTACTTC. Amino acid sequence: CSVVGTGDYYEQYF.

The chain combines TRBV5-6 with TRBJ1-1, with D tentatively TRBD1 (5 bases). V was pared by 1 base and J by 8 bases, with 12 bases between. Germline-derived CDR1 and CDR2 are SGHDT and YYEEEE. This CDR3 comprises 13 residues. In DNA form, the CDR3 reads TGTGCCAGCAGCTTGTCACAGGTGTTAGAAGCTTTCTTT. Translation gives CASSLSQVLEAFF.

The V gene is TRBV7-8, the J gene TRBJ2-2; the D is unclear. Germline V gene data show CDR1 as SGHVS and CDR2 as FQNEAQ. The CDR3 runs to 14 residues. V lost 4 bases and J 1 base, leaving 7 bases between the germline ends. CDR3 coding DNA: TGTGCCAGCAGCTCAACCAGGAACACCGGGGAGCTGTTTTTT. Its protein is CASSSTRNTGELFF.

The V call is TRBV4-1, the J call TRBJ1-4; TRBD1 matches 8 bases. Trimming removed 4 bases from V and 3 bases from J; junction bases left unmatched: 1. The CDR3 runs 14 residues. Germline-derived CDR1 and CDR2 are MGHRA and YSYEKL. The CDR3, as DNA: TGCGCCAGCAGCCTGGGACAGGCTAATGAAAAACTGTTTTTT. This sequence encodes CASSLGQANEKLFF.